The rows below give T cell receptor beta chains drawn from one sample of a study of cytomegalovirus exposure and HLA in healthy donors. Sequencing used immunoSEQ multiplex PCR; TCRdb keeps in-frame clones, though not all of them. This sample's table reports some 200,000 clones. Sequences were obtained from PBMCs. These TCRs come from a boy aged 10-17 years in good health and CMV-seronegative. Both conserved end residues are trimmed from each CDR3. Each record gives: V gene, CDR3 protein.

TRBV6-5,ASNRKGTDTQY
TRBV6-5,ASSPTGAYTGELF
TRBV6-6,ASTQNTGELF
TRBV27,ASSFDRPNTGELF
TRBV5-1,ASIWEGGNEQF
TRBV19,ASSTRWEGDQPQH
TRBV11-3,ASSLRTGNEQY
TRBV19,ASHGGAVDNEQF
TRBV2,ASTRDRVEF
TRBV19,ASAREAQNIQY
TRBV19,ASSFILATTNEKLF
TRBV11-2,ASSSRDGYT
TRBV7-9,ASSPQDSSGNTIY
TRBV15,ATSRLAAPYEQY
TRBV5-1,ASSYRTGRNTEAF
TRBV30,AWSVTRGTEAF
TRBV5-1,ASSTDRTYQETQY
TRBV4-2,ASSQVYDSQREQY
TRBV7-8,ASSPARGPSYEQY
TRBV11-3,ASSMGERVKGTDTQY
TRBV7-9,ASSSSIAGGYNEQF
TRBV9,ASSVSPDRGMETQY
TRBV11-2,ASSTGTGGTDTQY
TRBV4-1,ASSPGAAYANTEAF
TRBV29-1,SVGGGRGPTMNTEAF
TRBV25-1,ASSRSGGLPDTQY
TRBV14,ASSQDITVGNTEAF
TRBV4-1,ASSLWASGASEGQY
TRBV7-8,ASSLLGAGGYT
TRBV30,AWSQPPDSVYGYT
TRBV28,ASSFGAGTHNEQF
TRBV25-1,ASSDGQGATHTQY
TRBV7-2,ASSYDRGAQPQH
TRBV11-1,ASSPGGTEAF
TRBV4-2,ASSQGAGGAADTQY
TRBV7-9,ASVGDSKSYEQY
TRBV15,ATSRDRTGGEKLF
TRBV6-6,ASSRTTYGYT
TRBV2,ASGPGTLSSNYGYT